Presented here are 19 T cell receptor beta chains from one specimen sequenced in a study of T cell responses to AZD1222 COVID-19 vaccine. Sequenced by immunoSEQ multiplex PCR; TCRdb stores in-frame clones only, minus some. The data show roughly 14,000 clones, 88% seen once. The sequencing here drew on peripheral blood, taken 28 days after the second AZD1222 dose. The source of these receptors is an adult who received the AZD1222 COVID-19 vaccine.

CDR3 in amino acids: CASNQPWTGSPGDTQYF. The DNA for the CDR3 is TGTGCCAGCAACCAACCATGGACAGGGTCCCCTGGGGATACGCAGTATTTT. V is TRBV21-1 and J is TRBJ2-3; TRBD1, as called in the table, went unchecked against the DNA. TRBV21-1 is a pseudogene segment. The CDR3 totals 17 residues.

This chain uses TRBV7-8 with TRBJ2-1; 12 bases are shared with TRBD1. Germline V gives CDR1 SGHVS, CDR2 FQNEAQ. This CDR3 has 18 amino acids. After removal of 5 bases from V and 7 bases from J, the junction contained 15 bases not matched to a gene. CDR3 in DNA: TGTGCCAGCAGCCGTAGAACCTCCGGGACAGGGGGCTTGAATGAGCAGTTCTTC. Amino acid sequence: CASSRRTSGTGGLNEQFF.

The chain joins TRBV11-2 to TRBJ2-7; 11 bases match TRBD1. Trimming at V came to 6 bases and at J to 3 bases, leaving 16 bases not matched to a gene. This CDR3 spans 18 amino acids. Germline lookup yields CDR1 SGHAT and CDR2 FQNNGV. CDR3 in DNA: TGTGCCAGCAGTTCTAACAACCGGGACAGGGGGACCCACTACGAGCAGTACTTC. Protein product: CASSSNNRDRGTHYEQYF.

The genes are TRBV11-2 and TRBJ2-7, with unresolved D. The germline gives CDR1 SGHAT, CDR2 FQNNGV. There are 14 residues in the CDR3. V gave up 0 bases and J gave up 2 bases, with 8 bases separating them. The CDR3 loop is CASSLDVPTYEQYF. The CDR3 DNA sequence: TGTGCCAGCAGCTTAGATGTCCCCACCTACGAGCAGTACTTC. The full variable domain, its missing parts supplied by reference TRBV11-2 and TRBJ2-7, is EAGVAQSPRYKIIEKRQSVAFWCNPISGHATLYWYQQILGQGPKLLIQFQNNGVVDDSQLPKDRFSAERLKGVDSTLKIQPAKLEDSAVYLCASSLDVPTYEQYFGPGTRLTVT.

V is TRBV6-1 and J is TRBJ2-1; TRBD2 matches at 9 bases. The germline gives CDR1 MNHNS, CDR2 SASEGT. V gave up 3 bases and J gave up 1 base; unmatched junction bases: 13. The CDR3 extends over 19 amino acids. CDR3 region: CASSETSGSTVGSYNEQFF. The CDR3 coding sequence is TGTGCCAGCAGTGAGACTAGCGGATCTACTGTTGGGTCCTACAATGAGCAGTTCTTC.

The CDR3: CASSERVASTGELFF. Here the CDR3 DNA reads TGTGCCAGCAGTGAAAGGGTAGCGTCCACCGGGGAGCTGTTTTTT. This sequence joins TRBV2 and TRBJ2-2, with a tentative D call TRBD2 (5 bases). The V end lost 2 bases, the J end lost 4 bases, and 11 bases lay between the germline ends. CDR1 SNHLY and CDR2 FYNNEI come from the germline V gene. The CDR3 extends over 15 amino acids.

The chain recombines TRBV28 with TRBJ2-5; D not resolved. The V end was cut by 2 bases, the J end by 5 bases, with 3 bases between. This CDR3 has 11 amino acids. In germline, CDR1 is MDHEN, CDR2 SYDVKM. CDR3 protein: CASSLAETQYF. Written as DNA, the CDR3 is TGTGCCAGCAGTTTAGCGGAGACCCAGTACTTC.

This chain's CDR3 is CASRLSSSQSNEQFF. In DNA, the CDR3 is TGTGCCAGCCGCCTCAGCAGTTCCCAATCCAATGAGCAGTTCTTC. The chain recombines TRBV2 with TRBJ2-1; no clear D gene. V gave up 8 bases and J gave up 6 bases, with 20 bases separating them. The V gene's germline CDR1 is SNHLY and CDR2 FYNNEI. This CDR3 is 15 amino acids long.

This clone was found a few times. The gene calls are TRBV7-2 and TRBJ1-3; D gene ambiguous. The CDR3 has 14 residues. Germline V gene data show CDR1 as SGHTA and CDR2 as FQGNSA. V lost 1 base, J lost 1 base, and 5 bases lay in between. The CDR3 sequence: CASSLDPSGNTIYF. The DNA of the CDR3 is TGTGCCAGCAGCTTAGACCCATCTGGAAACACCATATATTTT.

The V gene is TRBV28, the J gene TRBJ1-2, with a tentative D call TRBD1 (5 bases). Trimming removed 5 bases from V and 7 bases from J, with 14 bases in between. From germline, CDR1 is MDHEN and CDR2 SYDVKM. CDR3 length: 13 amino acids. The CDR3 DNA reads as TGTGCCAGCAGTCCCCCCAGGGTAGGTGGCTACACCTTC. This gives the protein CASSPPRVGGYTF.

The chain links TRBV11-1 to TRBJ2-7; the match to TRBD2 covers 8 bases. The V segment lost 5 bases and the J segment 5 bases; nucleotides outside the gene matches: 14. Germline CDR1 is SGHAT and CDR2 is FQDESV (reference sequence). CDR3 length: 16 residues. CDR3 sequence (DNA): TGTGCCAGCAGCGCCCTCGGGGGGGGCCTAAGTGACGAGCAGTACTTC. This translates into CASSALGGGLSDEQYF.

V gene TRBV30 combines with J gene TRBJ1-2; 10 bases are shared with TRBD1. CDR3 size: 14 residues. CDR1 is GTSNPN and CDR2 is SVGIG in the germline V gene (reference sequence). V lost 1 base, J lost 6 bases, and 5 bases stayed unmatched. DNA for the CDR3: TGTGCCTGGAGTGAGGGACAGGGGTTCAATGGCTACACCTTC. Translated, it gives CAWSEGQGFNGYTF. Looking up the rest from reference TRBV30 and TRBJ1-2 gives the full variable domain: SQTIHQWPATLVQPVGSPLSLECTVEGTSNPNLYWYRQAAGRGLQLLFYSVGIGQISSEVPQNLSASRPQDRQFILSSKKLLLSDSGFYLCAWSEGQGFNGYTFGSGTRLTVV.

In its sample, this clone was seen once. This chain uses TRBV27 with TRBJ2-2; 11 positions agree with TRBD1. The CDR3 has 16 amino acids. The V and J ends lost 5 bases and 5 bases, in that order; junction bases with no gene match: 7. Looked up from germline, CDR1 is MNHEY and CDR2 is SMNVEV (reference sequence). CDR3 coding DNA: TGTGCCAGCAGTCTAGGGACAGGGGGAAATACCGGGGAGCTGTTTTTT. Protein product: CASSLGTGGNTGELFF.

The genes are TRBV28 and TRBJ1-1, with D possibly matching TRBD1 (5 bases). The germline V gene encodes CDR1 MDHEN and CDR2 SYDVKM. The CDR3 contains 13 residues. Trimming shortened V by 6 bases and J by 0 bases, and 8 bases separated the two germline ends. CDR3 region: CASRGRLNTEAFF. The CDR3 DNA reads as TGTGCCAGCAGGGGACGGTTGAACACTGAAGCTTTCTTT.

The chain is built from TRBV28 and TRBJ2-7; 9 positions agree with TRBD1. This CDR3 comprises 14 residues. Germline values: CDR1 MDHEN, CDR2 SYDVKM. Trimming removed 6 bases from V and 4 bases from J; junction bases left unmatched: 7. For the CDR3, the DNA is TGTGCCAGCAGGCTTGACAGGGGGGCTTACGAGCAGTACTTC. Encoded protein: CASRLDRGAYEQYF.

The genes are TRBV11-2 and TRBJ2-3; D perhaps matches TRBD2 (5 bases). Germline CDR1 SGHAT, CDR2 FQNNGV. With 1 base removed from V and 6 bases from J, the gap between germline ends came to 5 bases. This CDR3 has 12 amino acids. Here the CDR3 DNA reads TGTGCCAGCAGCTTAGGGAGGGATACGCAGTATTTT. Translated, it gives CASSLGRDTQYF.

This clone has just a few counts. The chain employs TRBV11-2 and TRBJ1-4; a weak D match, TRBD1 (5 bases). CDR3 length: 15 residues. Trimming shortened V by 5 bases and J by 8 bases, and 18 bases separated the two germline ends. The germline V gene has CDR1 SGHAT and CDR2 FQNNGV. CDR3 amino acids: CASSQNAGSREKLFF. In nucleotides, the CDR3 is TGTGCCAGCAGCCAAAACGCAGGGAGTAGAGAAAAACTGTTTTTT.

This chain joins TRBV3-1 (or the pseudogene TRBV3-2) and TRBJ2-7; no firm D call. V dropped 4 bases and J dropped 2 bases, with 12 bases sitting between them. Germline-derived CDR1 and CDR2 are LGHDT and YNNKEL (reference sequence). This CDR3 spans 14 amino acids. The CDR3 DNA reads as TGTGCCAGCAGCCCCACCCCCAGTACCTACGAGCAGTACTTC. Translating it yields CASSPTPSTYEQYF.

This sequence joins TRBV15 and TRBJ1-5; D is unclear. Germline CDR1 reads LNHNV; CDR2 reads YYDKDF (reference sequence). V lost 5 bases and J lost 7, with 15 bases in between. The CDR3 sequence is 14 residues long. The CDR3 coding sequence is TGTGCCACCAGCGGCTCCGGGAGTCGACAGCCCCAGCATTTT. Residues: CATSGSGSRQPQHF.